This T cell receptor (beta chain) came from a study of Ad26.COV2.S vaccination and SARS-CoV-2 variants. Findings of the study overall: Participants in the vaccine arm had higher spike-specific TCR breadth; placebo recipients had lower. Comparable non-spike TCR breadth was observed in vaccine and placebo recipients.

TCRdb's table, derived via immunoSEQ multiplex PCR, lists solely in-frame clones and lacks some. The sample has approximately 420,000 clones, about 85% seen once. Treatment here: approximately 18 received Ad26.COV2.S at low or high dose, single or two shots; 5 received placebo; per-sample allocation not given. Samples came from day 63 after the first vaccine or placebo injection. In the case of this clone: Antigen: not known.

Germline lookup yields CDR1 SGHVS and CDR2 FNYEAQ. Trimming stripped 5 bases from V and 2 bases from J, with 12 bases between. This CDR3 contains 15 residues. Material: peripheral blood, obtained in a trial of Ad26.COV2.S vaccine versus placebo. The clonotype comes from a person between 18 and 60 years old who received the Ad26.COV2.S COVID-19 vaccine or a placebo. The chain employs TRBV7-6 and TRBJ1-4; D call uncertain. CDR3 nucleotides: TGTGCCAGCAGCCTGGCGAGGGCGACTAATGAAAAACTGTTTTTT. Residues: CASSLARATNEKLFF.